The entry below gives a single T cell receptor beta chain sequence along with its context. Its antigen is currently unknown. This entry comes from a study of long-term antiretroviral therapy in people with HIV. The germline V and J ends were trimmed by 0 bases and 7 bases, with 12 bases remaining between them. The length of the CDR3 is 15 residues. CDR1 is SGHDN and CDR2 is FVKESK in the germline V gene. Study outcomes and limitations: HIV repertoires covered narrower CDR3 length ranges than controls did. Clones showing expansion before ART dominated the repertoire at all time points.

Version v3.0 of the immunoSEQ assay was performed at survey level. TCRdb keeps only in-frame clones here, not all; method: immunoSEQ multiplex PCR. Altogether about 28,000 clones are present, about 86% being singletons, with the ten largest covering 4.8%. The TCR was taken from a woman in her thirties with HIV. Material: unsorted PBMCs, obtained 0.8 years after starting antiretroviral therapy. This chain joins TRBV14 and TRBJ2-2, with unresolved D. Here the CDR3 DNA reads TGTGCCAGCAGCCAAGATTCGTCCAGTTTCGGGGAGCTGTTTTTT. Amino acids: CASSQDSSSFGELFF.